This section outlines one T cell receptor (beta chain) sequence together with its context. Its antigen has not been determined. No base qualities exist here, and no much larger clone lies one base off it. The data were taken from a study of T-cell memory formation after mild COVID-19 (TCRdb year 2021). Broadly, across the study: Most TCR sequence clusters were specific to one of the two donors. Longitudinal TCRalpha and TCRbeta repertoire sequencing tracked T-cell clones expanding and contracting after mild COVID-19 in a couple of donors. The cohort was made up of two young adult volunteers, one female and one male, who were previously healthy.

The sequencer was an Illumina NovaSeq 6000. TCRalpha and TCRbeta cDNA libraries were constructed by 5'RACE with constant-segment primers, with sample barcodes and unique molecular identifiers being introduced. Trizol reagent was used to extract RNA from every sample. Amplification of the libraries took two PCR steps, and the second step added a second sample barcode plus Illumina TruSeq adapters. Sequencing of libraries was performed on an Illumina NovaSeq with 2 x 150 bp paired-end reads. In the source study's methods: Demultiplexing of reads and collapsing into UMI-guided consensus sequences were performed with migec v1.2.7. Using mixcr v2.1.11, UMI consensuses were aligned to TRA and TRB V and J templates and then assembled into clonotypes. Clonotypes were classified as expanded or contracted when called significant by both edgeR and NoisET, with noise models trained on biological replicates. edgeR calls used a false discovery rate-adjusted p below 0.01 and a log2 fold-change threshold of 1. As an exploratory analysis of dynamics, max-normalized trajectories of the 1000 most abundant clonotypes were examined with PCA combined with hierarchical clustering. Separately sequenced CD4+ and CD8+ repertoires were used to assign a CD4 or CD8 phenotype to each responding clone. TCRdb trimmed public reads at Q25 via fastp, called clones via MiXCR and kept in-frame beta chains. Each CDR3 protein appears once, grouped with its most common genes and DNA. TCRdb, not the original authors, processed these V and J calls. The sample contains roughly 40,000 distinct CDR3 sequences, around 6.1% of them found a single time. The ten largest account for about 0.8% of the sample.

General findings and caveats noted by the study authors: The detection of some responding clones in pre-infection memory suggests that pre-existing cross-reactive memory T cells joined the SARS-CoV-2 response. Contracting CD4+ clones appeared mostly in the CM and EM memory subsets, whereas CD8+ clones were enriched in EMRA. Clones that contracted from day 15 to 85 showed balanced CD4/CD8 phenotypes, whereas a second wave of clones that expanded from day 15 to 37 leaned towards CD4+. SARS-CoV-2 specificity of the second-wave clones peaking on day 37 was not confirmed. The study covered only a couple of mild cases, and larger cohorts including severe cases with pre-infection samples were considered necessary.

Its CDR3 holds 16 amino acids, cysteine through phenylalanine. Left in the record is the CDR3 DNA by itself, 48 bases read in frame from the first base. The germline ends are 17 bases apart after V is trimmed by 0 bases and J by 8 bases. The germline V gene specifies LGHNA as CDR1 and YSLEER as CDR2. PBMCs were isolated by Ficoll-Paque density gradient centrifugation. The chain joins TRBV4-3 to TRBJ2-1, and possibly TRBD2, on 6 matching bases. This receptor was taken from an adult who had mild COVID-19 (a few samples of this study predate the infection). The sample titles of this study are shuffled in the database, so cell type and time point are left out. Material: PBMCs or a T cell subset sorted from them (not recorded which). The CDR3 protein is CASSQDRSRRGDEQFF. In nucleotides, the sequence is TGCGCCAGCAGCCAAGATAGGTCCCGGCGGGGCGATGAGCAGTTCTTC.